The source of this TCR beta chain is a study of blood T cell repertoires in COVID-19. The germline CDR1 and CDR2 sequences are KGHSH and LQKENI. V lost 3 bases to trimming and J lost 3 bases; unmatched junction nucleotides: 16. The CDR3 has 19 residues. TCRdb keeps only in-frame clones here, not all; method: immunoSEQ multiplex PCR. The table records some 180,000 clones, 85% to 90% of them present only once. Sequencing input: peripheral blood. This chain connects TRBV18 to TRBJ2-3, with 9 bases lining up with TRBD2. The TCR was taken from an older woman with acute or convalescent COVID-19. The CDR3 spells CASSPPKGESAGGTDTQYF. The CDR3, as DNA: TGTGCCAGCTCACCCCCCAAGGGTGAATCAGCGGGAGGTACAGATACGCAGTATTTT.